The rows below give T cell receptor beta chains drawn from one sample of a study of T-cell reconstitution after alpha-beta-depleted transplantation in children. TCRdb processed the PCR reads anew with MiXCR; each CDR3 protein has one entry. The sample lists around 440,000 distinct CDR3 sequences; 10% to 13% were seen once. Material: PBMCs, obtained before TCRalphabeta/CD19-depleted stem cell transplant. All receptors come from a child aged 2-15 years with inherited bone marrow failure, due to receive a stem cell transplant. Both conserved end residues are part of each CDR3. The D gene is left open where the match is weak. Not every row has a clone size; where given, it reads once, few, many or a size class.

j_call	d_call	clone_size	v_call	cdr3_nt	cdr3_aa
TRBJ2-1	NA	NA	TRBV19	TGTGCCACAAAAGCCCCTCGGGGTGAGCAGTTCTTC	CATKAPRGEQFF
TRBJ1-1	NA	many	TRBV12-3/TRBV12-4	TGTGCCAGCAGTTCCCCGACAGGCGGGGGAGCTTTCTTT	CASSSPTGGGAFF
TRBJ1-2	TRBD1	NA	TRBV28	TGTGCCAGCAGTTTCCACTATGTACGGACAGGTGATTATGGCTACACCTTC	CASSFHYVRTGDYGYTF
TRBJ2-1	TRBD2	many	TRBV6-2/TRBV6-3	TGTGCCATTCGACTAGCGGGAGGGAATGAGCAGTTCTTC	CAIRLAGGNEQFF
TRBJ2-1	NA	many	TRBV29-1	TGCAGCGTGGTCCCTGAGAGCTCCTACAATGAGCAGTTCTTC	CSVVPESSYNEQFF
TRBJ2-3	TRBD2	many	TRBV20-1	TGCAGTGCTAGGGATAGCGGGAGGACCACAGATACGCAGTATTTT	CSARDSGRTTDTQYF
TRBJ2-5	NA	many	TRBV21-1	TGTGCCAGCACCACAGGGAAAGAGACCCAGTACTTC	CASTTGKETQYF
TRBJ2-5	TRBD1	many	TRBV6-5	TGTGCCAGCAGTTCACCACAGGGGTGGACAGAGACCCAGTACTTC	CASSSPQGWTETQYF
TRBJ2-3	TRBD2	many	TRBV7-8	TGTGCCAGCAGCTTTCTAGCGGGAGACACAGATACGCAGTATTTT	CASSFLAGDTDTQYF
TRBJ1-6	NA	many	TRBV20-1	TGCAGTGCTAGGATTTTAAGGGCCCATTTCAATTCACCCCTCCACTTT	CSARILRAHFNSPLHF
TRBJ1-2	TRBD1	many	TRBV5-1	TGCGCCAGCAGCCTCCAGGGGACAGGGGAAGGCTACACCTTC	CASSLQGTGEGYTF
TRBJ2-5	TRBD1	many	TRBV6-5	TGTGCCAGCAGTTACGCGACAGGGGGCGGGGAGACCCAGTACTTC	CASSYATGGGETQYF
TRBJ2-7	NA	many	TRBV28	TGTGCCAGCAGTTTCGGCAGGAAGGACGAGCAGTACTTC	CASSFGRKDEQYF
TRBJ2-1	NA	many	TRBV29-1	TGCAGCGCTCTCAGGGGTCCCTCGGTCTACAATGAGCAGTTCTTC	CSALRGPSVYNEQFF
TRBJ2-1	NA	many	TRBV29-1	TGCAGCGTTGAAGGCGGGGGCACCTACAATGAGCAGTTCTTC	CSVEGGGTYNEQFF
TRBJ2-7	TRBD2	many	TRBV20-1	TGCAGTGCATGGACTAGCGGCTTCTCCTACGAGCAGTACTTC	CSAWTSGFSYEQYF
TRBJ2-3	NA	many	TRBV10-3	TGTGCCATCAGTGAGAGGGCGGAGGCAGATACGCAGTATTTT	CAISERAEADTQYF
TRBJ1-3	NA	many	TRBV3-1	TGTGCCAGCAGCCAAGAGAGTTTCACAGACCTGGCCTCTGGAAACACCATATATTTT	CASSQESFTDLASGNTIYF
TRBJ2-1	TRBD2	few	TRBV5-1	TGCGCCAGCAGCTGGGACAGTAGGACTAGCGGGGTCTTTGATGAGCAGTTCTTC	CASSWDSRTSGVFDEQFF
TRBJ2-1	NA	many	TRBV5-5	TGTGCCAGCAGCACGGGTACCTACAATGAGCAGTTCTTC	CASSTGTYNEQFF
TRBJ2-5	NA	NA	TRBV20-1	TGCAGTGCTAACGACTACCAAGAGACCCAGTACTTC	CSANDYQETQYF
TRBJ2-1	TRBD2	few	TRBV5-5	TGTGCCAGCAGCTCAAGCCTAGCGGTGGCTTACAATGAGCAGTTCTTC	CASSSSLAVAYNEQFF
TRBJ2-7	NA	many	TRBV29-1	TGCAGCGTTGGGCCACTTGAAGTGGGTGAGCAGTACTTC	CSVGPLEVGEQYF
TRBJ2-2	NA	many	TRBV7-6	TGTGCCAGCAGCCCGGGGCCGGCAGGGCCCGGGGAGCTGTTTTTT	CASSPGPAGPGELFF
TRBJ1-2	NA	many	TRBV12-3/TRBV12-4	TGTGCCAGCAGGGAGGCAGGGTCATATGGCTACACCTTC	CASREAGSYGYTF
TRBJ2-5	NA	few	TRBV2	TGTGCCAGCAGTCCAAACCCAGGACAAGAGACCCAGTACTTC	CASSPNPGQETQYF
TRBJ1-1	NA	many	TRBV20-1	TGCAGTGCTAGAGATCCCTACAGGGTGGAGGACACTGAAGCTTTCTTT	CSARDPYRVEDTEAFF
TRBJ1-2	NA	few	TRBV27	TGTGCCAGCAGTTCCGGTTTGCAGGGAAGTGGCTACACCTTC	CASSSGLQGSGYTF
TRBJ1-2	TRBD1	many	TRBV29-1	TGCAGCGCTACGACAGGGGGCGGTGGCTACACCTTC	CSATTGGGGYTF
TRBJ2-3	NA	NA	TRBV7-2	TGTGCCAGCAGCTTAGCGGCCCACACAGATACGCAGTATTTT	CASSLAAHTDTQYF
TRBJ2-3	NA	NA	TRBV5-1	TGCGCCAGCAGCTTGTGGAACCCAAGCACAGATACGCAGTATTTT	CASSLWNPSTDTQYF
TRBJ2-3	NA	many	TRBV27	TGTGCCAGCAGTTTGCAGGGGCCAAGCACAGATACGCAGTATTTT	CASSLQGPSTDTQYF
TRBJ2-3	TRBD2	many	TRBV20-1	TGCAGTGCTAGAATTAGCGGGACTAGCACAGATACGCAGTATTTT	CSARISGTSTDTQYF
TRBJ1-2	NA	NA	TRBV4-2	TGTGCCAGCAGCCCGACGTTAGGGCAGGGTGCCTATGGCTACACCTTC	CASSPTLGQGAYGYTF
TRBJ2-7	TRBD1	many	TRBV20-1	TGCAGGCCAGGGGGCAGCTACGAGCAGTACTTC	CRPGGSYEQYF
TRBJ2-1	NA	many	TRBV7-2	TGTGCCAGCAGCTCCGAACCGGGGTCCGGACACAATGAGCAGTTCTTC	CASSSEPGSGHNEQFF
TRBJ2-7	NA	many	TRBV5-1	TGCGCCAAGTACGCGGGCTACGAGCAGTACTTC	CAKYAGYEQYF
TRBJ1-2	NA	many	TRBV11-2	TGTGCCAGCAGCTTGTCGTTAGAGGGCTATGGCTACACCTTC	CASSLSLEGYGYTF
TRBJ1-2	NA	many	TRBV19	TGTGCCAGTAGCCCTAGGGCCGGGATCCGGGACGGAAACTTCTATGGCTACACCTTC	CASSPRAGIRDGNFYGYTF
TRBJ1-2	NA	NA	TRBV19	TGTGCCAGTAGTCCGGCCCTACACCGTATCGAGGACTATGGCTACACCTTC	CASSPALHRIEDYGYTF